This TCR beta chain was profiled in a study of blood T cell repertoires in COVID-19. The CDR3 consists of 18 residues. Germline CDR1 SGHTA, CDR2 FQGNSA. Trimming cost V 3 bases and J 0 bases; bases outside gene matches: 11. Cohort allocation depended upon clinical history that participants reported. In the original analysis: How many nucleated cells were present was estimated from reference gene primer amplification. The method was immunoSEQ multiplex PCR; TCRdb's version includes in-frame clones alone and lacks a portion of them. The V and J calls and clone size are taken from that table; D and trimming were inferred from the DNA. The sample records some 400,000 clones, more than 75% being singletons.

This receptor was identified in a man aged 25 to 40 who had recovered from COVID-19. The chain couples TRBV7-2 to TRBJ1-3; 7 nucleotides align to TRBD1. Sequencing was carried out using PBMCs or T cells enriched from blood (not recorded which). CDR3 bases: TGTGCCAGCAGCTTTGTTGGACAGGCTTCCAGCTCTGGAAACACCATATATTTT. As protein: CASSFVGQASSSGNTIYF.